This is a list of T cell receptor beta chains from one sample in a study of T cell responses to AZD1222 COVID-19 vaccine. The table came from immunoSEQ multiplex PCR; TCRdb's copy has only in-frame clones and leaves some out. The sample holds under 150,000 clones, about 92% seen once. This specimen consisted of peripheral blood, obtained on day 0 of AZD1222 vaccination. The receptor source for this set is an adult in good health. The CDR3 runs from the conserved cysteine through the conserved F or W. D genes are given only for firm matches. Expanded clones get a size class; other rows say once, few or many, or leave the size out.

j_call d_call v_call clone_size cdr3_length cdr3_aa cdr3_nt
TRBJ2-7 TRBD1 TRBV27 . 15 CASSFGPGQIYEQYF TGTGCCAGCAGTTTCGGTCCGGGACAGATCTACGAGCAGTACTTC
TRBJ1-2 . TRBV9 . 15 CASSVSTRGTHGYTF TGTGCCAGCAGCGTCTCGACCAGGGGAACTCATGGCTACACCTTC
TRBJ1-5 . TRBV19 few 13 CASSTFGEQPQHF TGTGCCAGTAGTACGTTCGGGGAGCAGCCCCAGCATTTT
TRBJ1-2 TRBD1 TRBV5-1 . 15 CASSKGTGEYYGYTF TGCGCCAGCAGCAAAGGGACAGGAGAATACTATGGCTACACCTTC
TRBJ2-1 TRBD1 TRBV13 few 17 CASSPIEGADVPDEQFF TGTGCCAGCAGCCCTATCGAGGGGGCCGACGTTCCGGATGAGCAGTTCTTC
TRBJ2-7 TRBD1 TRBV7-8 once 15 CASSALGGTGYEQYF TGTGCCAGCAGCGCCCTTGGCGGGACAGGCTACGAGCAGTACTTC
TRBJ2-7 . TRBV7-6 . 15 CASSLTRGLSYEQYF TGTGCCAGCAGCTTAACGAGGGGACTCTCCTACGAGCAGTACTTC
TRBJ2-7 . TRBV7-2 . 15 CASSLDRLVTYEQYF TGTGCCAGCAGCTTAGACCGGTTAGTGACCTACGAGCAGTACTTC
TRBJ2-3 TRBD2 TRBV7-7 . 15 CASSPLAGSTDTQYF TGTGCCAGCAGCCCGCTAGCGGGGAGCACAGATACGCAGTATTTT
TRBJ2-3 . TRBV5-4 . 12 CASSLDTDTQYF TGTGCCAGCAGCTTGGACACAGATACGCAGTATTTT
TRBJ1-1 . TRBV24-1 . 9 CAVHTEAFF TGTGCCGTACACACTGAAGCTTTCTTT
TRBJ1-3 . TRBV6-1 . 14 CASSERFSGNTIYF TGTGCCAGCAGTGAAAGGTTCTCTGGAAACACCATATATTTT
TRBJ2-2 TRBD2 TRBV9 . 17 CASSARGLAGGAGELFF TGTGCCAGCAGCGCGAGGGGACTAGCGGGAGGGGCCGGGGAGCTGTTTTTT
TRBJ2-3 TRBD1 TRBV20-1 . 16 CSASSDRGASTDTQYF TGCAGTGCTAGTTCCGACAGGGGCGCTAGCACAGATACGCAGTATTTT
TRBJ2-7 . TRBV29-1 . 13 CSVLQDSSYEQYF TGCAGCGTTCTACAGGACAGTTCCTACGAGCAGTACTTC